These 28 T cell receptor beta chains came from one sample sequenced in a study of regulatory T cells in long-lasting Graves disease (dated by TCRdb to 2020 to 2022). Receptor amplification or capture employed multiplex PCR. These reads were obtained on an Illumina HiSeq 4000. TCR beta libraries were built with iRepertoire HTBI primers and Arm-PCR amplification of CDR3 regions. Clones were called with MiXCR by TCRdb after fastp trimmed the public reads at Q25, and only in-frame beta chains were retained. Here each entry gathers all rows of one CDR3 protein and keeps the most common genes and DNA. The sample records about 520,000 distinct CDR3 sequences, around 12% of which are singletons. The ten largest clones add up to almost 9% of the sample. The time point label for this specimen denotes: newly diagnosed GD, antithyroid drugs for less than 3 months. For both TCR sequencing and RNA sequencing, RNA was extracted from PBMCs in TRIzol.

The sample also formed part of further work on T cells in Graves' hyperthyroidism and ophthalmopathy.

This material consisted of peripheral blood mononuclear cells (PBMCs), taken at new diagnosis, from a patient treated with antithyroid drugs. These receptors originate from a young woman with Graves disease. Donor details come from another sample of the same person, matched by shared clones.

This clonotype has ten or more counts. The rearrangement joins TRBV28 to TRBJ1-4, with 8 bases that match TRBD1. This CDR3 is built from 16 residues. V dropped 2 bases and J dropped 7; count of bases not matched to a gene: 9. Germline assignment: CDR1 MDHEN and CDR2 SYDVKM. CDR3 in amino acids: CASSLETGEVGEKLFF. CDR3 sequence (DNA): TGTGCCAGCAGTTTAGAGACAGGGGAGGTCGGTGAAAAACTGTTTTTT.

A few counts support this clonotype. J is TRBJ2-3 and V is TRBV20-1; D is perhaps TRBD2 (6 bases). V shed 0 bases and J shed 7 bases, with 11 bases lying between them. CDR1 DFQATT and CDR2 SNEGSKA come from the germline V gene (reference sequence). This CDR3 region has 13 residues. The CDR3 nucleotides read TGCAGTGCTAGAGATTCTAGCGCCTATACGCAGTATTTT. Its translation is CSARDSSAYTQYF.

This chain connects TRBV7-3 to TRBJ2-5, with D uncertain. The J call may be faulty, since TRBJ2-1 better matches the DNA end. The V gene's germline CDR1 is SGHTA and CDR2 FQGTGA. CDR3 length: 13 residues. The CDR3 loop is CASSLSQVNEQFF. The CDR3 bases are TGTGCCAGCAGCCTTAGCCAGGTCAATGAGCAGTTCTTC.

The chain couples TRBV3-1 to TRBJ2-3; 11 bases are a match to TRBD2. The V segment lost 3 bases and the J segment 5 bases; nucleotides outside the gene matches: 13. Germline CDR1 reads LGHDT; CDR2 reads YNNKEL (reference sequence). This CDR3 region has 18 residues. CDR3 protein: CASSQLVTSGGSLDTQYF. The DNA of the CDR3 is TGTGCCAGCAGCCAGCTGGTTACTAGCGGGGGATCGTTAGATACGCAGTATTTT.

The table lists this clonotype with many counts. This rearrangement joins TRBV12-3 or TRBV12-4 to TRBJ2-1; TRBD2 matches at 7 bases. Trimming removed 4 bases from V and 5 bases from J; junction bases left unmatched: 8. This CDR3 has 15 amino acids. The CDR3 DNA reads TGTGCCAGCAGTTCCCGGGAGGCCAAAGACAATGAGCAGTTCTTC. Amino acid sequence: CASSSREAKDNEQFF.

Many counts were recorded for this clonotype. V usage is TRBV27 and J usage is TRBJ1-5, with TRBD1 as a possible D gene (6 bases). V lost 0 bases and J 7 bases, leaving 7 bases between the germline ends. CDR3 length: 13 residues. Germline V CDR1 and CDR2: MNHEY, SMNVEV (reference sequence). In DNA form, the CDR3 reads TGTGCCAGCAGTTTATCCGGGACACAGCCCCAGCATTTT. Translated, it gives CASSLSGTQPQHF.

The chain employs TRBV28 and TRBJ1-2; D unclear. V was pared by 6 bases and J by 6 bases, with 8 bases between. The CDR3 extends over 11 amino acids. From germline, CDR1 is MDHEN and CDR2 SYDVKM. The CDR3: CASSLTHGYTF. CDR3 sequence (DNA): TGTGCCAGCAGCCTGACACATGGCTACACCTTC.

Ten or more counts support this clonotype. The chain is built from TRBV27 and TRBJ2-1; 12 bases agree with TRBD2. CDR1 is MNHEY, CDR2 SMNVEV, per germline (reference sequence). This CDR3 region has 14 residues. After removal of 5 bases from V and 8 bases from J, the junction contained 4 bases not matched to a gene. The CDR3 bases are TGTGCCAGCAGTGTCCTAGCGGGAGGGTATGAGCAGTTCTTC. It translates to CASSVLAGGYEQFF.

Only a few counts were recorded for this clonotype. The CDR3 does not end in the conserved phenylalanine or tryptophan, so this is likely a read error. This rearrangement joins TRBV30 to TRBJ2-2; D remains unclear. V was trimmed by 0 bases and J by 1 base, leaving 3 bases between them. This CDR3 comprises 13 residues. In germline, CDR1 is GTSNPN, CDR2 SVGIG (reference sequence). This CDR3 is CAWSVVNTGELFL. DNA of the CDR3: TGTGCCTGGAGTGTAGTGAACACCGGGGAGCTGTTTCTT.

This clonotype showed up many times. V gene TRBV7-2 combines with J gene TRBJ2-3; D not certain. The CDR3 totals 14 residues. Germline V gene data show CDR1 as SGHTA and CDR2 as FQGNSA. Trimming took off 3 bases at V and 0 bases at J, with 7 bases between the two ends. The chain's CDR3 is CASSFRMSTDTQYF. CDR3 nucleotides: TGTGCCAGCAGCTTCCGGATGAGCACAGATACGCAGTATTTT.

In its sample, this clonotype was seen many times. This chain joins TRBV28 and TRBJ2-7; D is perhaps TRBD2 (6 bases). The length of the CDR3 is 13 residues. The germline V and J ends were trimmed by 6 bases and 6 bases, with 15 bases remaining between them. In germline, CDR1 is MDHEN, CDR2 SYDVKM. The CDR3 region has the DNA TGTGCCAGCAGGAACCTAATGGGAGGCGAGCAGTACTTC. Translation gives CASRNLMGGEQYF.

This clonotype was seen at least ten times. The chain employs TRBV11-3 and TRBJ1-5; weak D call: TRBD1 (5 bases). CDR3 length: 23 amino acids. CDR1 is SGHNT and CDR2 is YENEEA in the germline V gene. V was shortened by 0 bases and J by 4 bases, with 34 bases between the two germline ends. DNA for the CDR3: TGTGCCAGCAGCTTAGATCGTGGGACCACTTCCATGCCCAATTTTAATGGGAATCAGCCCCAGCATTTT. This gives the protein CASSLDRGTTSMPNFNGNQPQHF.

This clonotype was observed many times. The chain joins TRBV28 to TRBJ2-5; a possible D gene is TRBD2 (6 bases). Looked up from germline, CDR1 is MDHEN and CDR2 is SYDVKM. V lost 9 bases and J lost 5, with 16 bases in between. This CDR3 contains 13 residues. CDR3 sequence (DNA): TGTGCCAGTCGACTAGGCGCGAGTGAGACCCAGTACTTC. Its protein is CASRLGASETQYF.

The V and J genes are TRBV6-1 and TRBJ1-5; tentatively, D is TRBD1 (5 bases). Per germline, CDR1 MNHNS and CDR2 SASEGT. Deletions cut 5 bases from V and 7 bases from J, with 15 bases between. The CDR3 length is 14 residues. The CDR3 nucleotides are TGTGCCAGCAGTCGGGACCTCCAGAACCAGCCCCAGCATTTT. Amino acid sequence: CASSRDLQNQPQHF.

The rearrangement uses TRBV4-3 and TRBJ1-3; 10 positions agree with TRBD1. The germline CDR1 and CDR2 sequences are LGHNA and YSLEER. There are 16 residues in the CDR3. V was clipped by 4 bases and J by 0 bases; unmatched bases: 3. CDR3 region: CASSPGQGPSGNTIYF. The CDR3 DNA follows: TGCGCCAGCAGCCCGGGACAGGGGCCCTCTGGAAACACCATATATTTT.

This clonotype was seen repeatedly, ten times or more. The rearrangement joins TRBV27 to TRBJ2-1; D call uncertain. CDR3 size: 12 residues. CDR1 and CDR2 from the germline V gene are MNHEY and SMNVEV (reference sequence). V was trimmed by 7 bases and J by 1 base, leaving 5 bases between them. CDR3 residues: CASKASYNEQFF. Written as DNA, the CDR3 is TGTGCCAGCAAGGCGTCCTACAATGAGCAGTTCTTC.

This clonotype was seen ten or more times. V and J are TRBV7-6 and TRBJ2-1, with TRBD2 matching 9 bases. CDR3 length: 15 residues. Losses at the gene ends were 1 base for V and 4 bases for J; bases not matched to a gene: 2. The germline V gene has CDR1 SGHVS and CDR2 FNYEAQ. CDR3 DNA: TGTGCCAGCAGCTTAGGAGCGGGAGGTTACAATGAGCAGTTCTTC. This sequence encodes CASSLGAGGYNEQFF.

This clonotype occurred a few times. The J gene is TRBJ2-1, the V gene TRBV20-1; D not certain. The germline V and J ends were trimmed by 0 bases and 5 bases, with 11 bases remaining between them. The CDR3 is made up of 14 amino acids. Germline values: CDR1 DFQATT, CDR2 SNEGSKA (reference sequence). This CDR3 is CSARDRKPNNEQFF. CDR3 coding DNA: TGCAGTGCTAGAGATAGGAAACCCAACAATGAGCAGTTCTTC.

Many counts were recorded for this clonotype. The chain uses TRBV12-3 or TRBV12-4 and TRBJ2-3; D may be TRBD2 (5 bases). V lost 3 bases, J lost 2 bases, and 18 bases lay in between. This CDR3 is built from 17 residues. CDR3 sequence: CASSFTPLLVFTDTQYF. CDR3 sequence (DNA): TGTGCCAGCAGTTTTACCCCACTACTAGTCTTCACAGATACGCAGTATTTT.

This clonotype was counted at least ten times. V is TRBV20-1 and J is TRBJ2-5; TRBD2 aligns across 7 bases. Germline V gives CDR1 DFQATT, CDR2 SNEGSKA (reference sequence). The V and J ends lost 0 bases and 2 bases, in that order; junction bases with no gene match: 12. This CDR3 has 17 residues. The CDR3 here is CSARDRDYHIIQETQYF. CDR3 bases: TGCAGTGCTAGAGATCGGGACTATCATATTATACAAGAGACCCAGTACTTC.

The J gene is TRBJ2-2, the V gene TRBV6-1; D perhaps matches TRBD2 (5 bases). The CDR3 extends over 13 amino acids. Trimming took 5 bases from V and 6 from J, leaving 10 bases between them. Germline CDR1 is MNHNS and CDR2 is SASEGT. The CDR3 DNA sequence: TGTGCCAGCAGTCATACTAGTCCCGGGGAGCTGTTTTTT. This gives the protein CASSHTSPGELFF.

This clonotype has ten or more counts. The chain is built from TRBV12-3 or TRBV12-4 and TRBJ1-5, with D possibly TRBD1 on 5 matching bases. V lost 3 bases to trimming and J lost 2 bases, with 14 bases between them. The CDR3 has 16 amino acids. CDR3 nucleotide sequence: TGTGCCAGCAGTTTGGGTCGGGGGGAGGGCAATCAGCCCCAGCATTTT. Protein sequence: CASSLGRGEGNQPQHF.

This clonotype was observed a few times. The chain employs TRBV20-1 and TRBJ1-4; 8 positions agree with TRBD1. After removal of 6 bases from V and 4 bases from J, the junction contained 7 bases not matched to a gene. Germline V CDR1 and CDR2: DFQATT, SNEGSKA (reference sequence). CDR3 length equals 14 residues. CDR3 nucleotide sequence: TGCAGTGCCGCCCGGACAGGGTATAATGAAAAACTGTTTTTT. Protein sequence: CSAARTGYNEKLFF.

This chain uses TRBV6-2 or TRBV6-3 with TRBJ2-2; D might be TRBD1 (5 bases). Deletions cut 6 bases from V and 5 bases from J, with 13 bases between. The CDR3 totals 14 residues. In germline, CDR1 is MNHEY, CDR2 SVGEGT. The CDR3, as DNA: TGTGCCAGCAGCCCCTCACCAGGGACCGGGGAGCTGTTTTTT. Translating gives CASSPSPGTGELFF.

The chain employs TRBV20-1 and TRBJ2-1; D not certain. In germline, CDR1 is DFQATT, CDR2 SNEGSKA (reference sequence). The CDR3 contains 13 residues. V was trimmed by 3 bases and J by 7 bases, leaving 13 bases between them. The CDR3, as DNA: TGCAGTGCTAGGTCGGCTCCTACAAATGAGCAGTTCTTC. This gives the protein CSARSAPTNEQFF.

This clonotype was recorded many times. V and J are TRBV30 and TRBJ1-1; D is perhaps TRBD1 (6 bases). Germline-derived CDR1 and CDR2 are GTSNPN and SVGIG (reference sequence). There are 15 residues in the CDR3. V shed 0 bases and J shed 7 bases, with 18 bases lying between them. CDR3 loop: CAWSVWGGQTDEAFF. The CDR3 nucleotides read TGTGCCTGGAGTGTATGGGGCGGACAGACAGATGAAGCTTTCTTT.

This clonotype was observed many times. The chain couples TRBV2 to TRBJ1-5, with D perhaps matching TRBD1 (6 bases). Trimming took off 5 bases at V and 3 bases at J, with 11 bases between the two ends. The CDR3 sequence is 14 residues long. In germline, CDR1 is SNHLY, CDR2 FYNNEI. CDR3 DNA: TGTGCCAGCAGTTACAGGGACCTCAATCAGCCCCAGCATTTT. Amino acids: CASSYRDLNQPQHF. Full variable domain (remainder filled in from reference TRBV2 and TRBJ1-5): EPEVTQTPSHQVTQMGQEVILRCVPISNHLYFYWYRQILGQKVEFLVSFYNNEISEKSEIFDDQFSVERPDGSNFTLKIRSTKLEDSAMYFCASSYRDLNQPQHFGDGTRLSIL.

This clonotype was seen many times. The CDR3 DNA reads TGTGCCAGCAGTGAAAGGTTGACAGCAGAAAAACTGTTTTTT. Amino acids: CASSERLTAEKLFF. The V call is TRBV2, the J call TRBJ1-4; D is possibly TRBD1 (5 bases). The CDR3 extends over 14 amino acids. Germline values: CDR1 SNHLY, CDR2 FYNNEI. The ends were cut back, 2 bases at V and 8 bases at J, with 12 bases in the middle.